This T cell receptor beta chain stems from a study of blood T cell repertoires in COVID-19. Study overall: Both acute and convalescent COVID-19 samples were obtained from the United States, Italy and Spain. From T cells, B-cell-depleted T cells, or PBMCs came the material, which was cDNA or gDNA.

The V gene's germline CDR1 is SNHLY and CDR2 FYNNEI. This CDR3 is 12 amino acids long. Trimming cost V 6 bases and J 5 bases, with 10 bases left between them. Study processing details: Counts of nucleated cells, estimated from reference gene primer amplification, were obtained. The method was immunoSEQ multiplex PCR; TCRdb's version includes in-frame clones alone and lacks a portion of them. Clone size and V and J calls were adopted from that table, with D and trimming inferred from the DNA. The table shows 200,000 to 300,000 clones, with around 90% occurring only once. The chain is built from TRBV2 and TRBJ1-2, with D possibly TRBD1 on 5 matching bases. This TCR was sampled from a woman between 35 and 50 years old with acute or convalescent COVID-19. The sequenced sample was peripheral blood. The CDR3 DNA is TGTGCCAGCAGACAGGCAAATTATGGCTACACCTTC. Protein: CASRQANYGYTF.